These 5 T cell receptor beta chains originate from one sample sequenced in a study of cytomegalovirus exposure and HLA in healthy donors. The PCR ran on 60 Vbeta and 13 Jbeta primers. Some clones are missing from TCRdb's copy, which holds only in-frame ones; the method was immunoSEQ multiplex PCR. The sample shows over 100,000 clones, almost 70% of them seen only once. Sequenced input: PBMCs. The origin of the receptors is a man aged 25-40 years in good health and CMV-seropositive.

Concerning this clone: Other DNA sequences from this sample encode an identical CDR3 as well. In nucleotides, the CDR3 is TGTGCCAGCAGCCCACAGGGGCGCGAGACCCAGTACTTC. Its protein is CASSPQGRETQYF. This chain uses TRBV27 with TRBJ2-5; 7 positions match TRBD1. CDR1 and CDR2 from the germline V gene are MNHEY and SMNVEV (reference sequence). The trim removed 6 bases at V and 5 bases at J, leaving 6 bases unmatched. The CDR3 runs 13 residues.

This clone was detected once. This sequence joins TRBV5-1 and TRBJ2-5; 15 bases fit TRBD2. The CDR3 has 16 amino acids. The V gene's germline CDR1 is SGHRS and CDR2 YFSETQ. With 2 bases clipped from V and 5 bases from J, the junction kept 4 bases outside the gene matches. The CDR3 protein is CASSFTGTSGGETQYF. The CDR3 region has the DNA TGCGCCAGCAGCTTCACCGGGACTAGCGGGGGGGAGACCCAGTACTTC.

This chain joins TRBV9 and TRBJ2-4, with TRBD2 matching 12 bases. The CDR3 loop spans 17 amino acids. Germline CDR1 and CDR2: SGDLS and YYNGEE. Unmatched junction bases numbered 6, after V lost 4 bases and J lost 1 base. In DNA, the CDR3 is TGTGCCAGCAGCCCGCCCCTAGCGGGGGGGGCCAAAAACATTCAGTACTTC. Its translation is CASSPPLAGGAKNIQYF. Using reference TRBV9 and TRBJ2-4 for the parts outside the CDR3, the full variable domain is DSGVTQTPKHLITATGQRVTLRCSPRSGDLSVYWYQQSLDQGLQFLIQYYNGEERAKGNILERFSAQQFPDLHSELNLSSLELGDSALYFCASSPPLAGGAKNIQYFGAGTRLSVL.

There are a few counts of this clone. This chain connects TRBV2 to TRBJ1-2, with D perhaps TRBD1 (5 bases). From germline, CDR1 is SNHLY and CDR2 FYNNEI. The CDR3 sequence is 15 residues long. Trimming shortened V by 4 bases and J by 8 bases, and 20 bases separated the two germline ends. CDR3 protein: CASSVFGGGSGGYTF. DNA for the CDR3: TGTGCCAGCAGTGTCTTTGGGGGAGGGAGTGGAGGCTACACCTTC.

The V call is TRBV7-8, the J call TRBJ1-1; TRBD1 might be the D (5 bases). This CDR3 spans 14 amino acids. Trimming pared 1 base from V and 1 base from J, leaving 7 bases between. Per the germline V gene, CDR1 is SGHVS and CDR2 is FQNEAQ. CDR3 region: CASSLGGGNTEAFF. CDR3 DNA sequence: TGTGCCAGCAGCTTAGGGGGGGGGAACACTGAAGCTTTCTTT.